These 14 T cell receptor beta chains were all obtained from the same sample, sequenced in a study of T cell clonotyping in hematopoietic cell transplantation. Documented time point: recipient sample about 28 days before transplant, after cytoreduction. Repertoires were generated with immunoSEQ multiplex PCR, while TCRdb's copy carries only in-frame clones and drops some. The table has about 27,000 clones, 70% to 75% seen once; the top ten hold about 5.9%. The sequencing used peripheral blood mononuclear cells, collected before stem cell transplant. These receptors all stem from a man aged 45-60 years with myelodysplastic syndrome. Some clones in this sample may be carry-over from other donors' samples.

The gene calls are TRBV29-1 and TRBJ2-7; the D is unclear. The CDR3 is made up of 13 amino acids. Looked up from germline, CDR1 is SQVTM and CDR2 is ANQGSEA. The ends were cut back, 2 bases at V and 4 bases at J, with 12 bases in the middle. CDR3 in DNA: TGCAGCGTTGAAAGAGGTCAGAGGTACGAGCAGTACTTC. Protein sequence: CSVERGQRYEQYF.

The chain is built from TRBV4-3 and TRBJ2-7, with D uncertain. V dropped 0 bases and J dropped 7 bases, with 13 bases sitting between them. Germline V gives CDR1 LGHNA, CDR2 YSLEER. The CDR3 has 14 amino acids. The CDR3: CASSQDLAAVEQYF. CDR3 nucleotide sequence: TGCGCCAGCAGCCAAGATCTGGCGGCGGTAGAGCAGTACTTC.

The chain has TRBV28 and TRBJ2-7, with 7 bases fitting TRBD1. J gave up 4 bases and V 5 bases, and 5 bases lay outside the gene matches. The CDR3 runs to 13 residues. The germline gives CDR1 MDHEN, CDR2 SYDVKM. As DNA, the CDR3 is TGTGCCAGCAGTATTACGACAGGGTACGAGCAGTACTTC. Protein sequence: CASSITTGYEQYF.

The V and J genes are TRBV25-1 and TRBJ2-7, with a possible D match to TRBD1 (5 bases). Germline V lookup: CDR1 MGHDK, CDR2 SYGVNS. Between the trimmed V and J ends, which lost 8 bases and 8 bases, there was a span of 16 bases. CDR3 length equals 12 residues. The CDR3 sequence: CASSRGTDKQYF. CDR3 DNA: TGTGCCAGCTCTAGAGGTACGGACAAGCAGTACTTC.

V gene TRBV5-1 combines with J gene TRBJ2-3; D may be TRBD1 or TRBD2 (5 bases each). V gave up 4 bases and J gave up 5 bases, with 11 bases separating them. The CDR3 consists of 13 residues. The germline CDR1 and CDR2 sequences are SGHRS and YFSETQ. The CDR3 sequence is CASSTGALDTQYF. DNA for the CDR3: TGCGCCAGCAGCACCGGGGCGCTAGATACGCAGTATTTT.

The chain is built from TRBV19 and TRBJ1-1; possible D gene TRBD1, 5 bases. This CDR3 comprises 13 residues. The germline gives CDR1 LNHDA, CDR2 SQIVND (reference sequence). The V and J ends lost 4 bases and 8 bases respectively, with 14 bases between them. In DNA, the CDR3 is TGTGCCAGTAGTACTAGGGGACGGTCAGAAGCTTTCTTT. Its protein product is CASSTRGRSEAFF.

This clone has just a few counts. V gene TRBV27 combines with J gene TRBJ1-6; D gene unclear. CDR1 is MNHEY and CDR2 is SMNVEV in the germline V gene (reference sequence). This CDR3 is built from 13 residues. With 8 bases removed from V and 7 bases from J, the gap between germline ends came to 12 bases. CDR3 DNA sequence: TGTGCCAGCCGCTGGGCCTCCAATTCACCCCTCCACTTT. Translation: CASRWASNSPLHF.

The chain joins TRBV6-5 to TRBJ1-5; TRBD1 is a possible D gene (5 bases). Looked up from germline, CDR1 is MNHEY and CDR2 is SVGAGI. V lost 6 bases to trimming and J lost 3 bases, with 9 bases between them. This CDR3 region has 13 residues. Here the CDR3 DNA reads TGTGCCAGCAGCTGGGGGGACAATCAGCCCCAGCATTTT. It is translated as CASSWGDNQPQHF.

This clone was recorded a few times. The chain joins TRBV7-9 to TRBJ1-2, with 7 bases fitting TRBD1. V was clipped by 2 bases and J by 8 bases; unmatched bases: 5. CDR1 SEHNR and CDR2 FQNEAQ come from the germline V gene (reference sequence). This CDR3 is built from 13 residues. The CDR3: CASSLTTRGGYTF. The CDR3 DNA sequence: TGTGCCAGCAGCTTAACGACCAGGGGGGGCTACACCTTC.

The CDR3 DNA reads TGTGCCTGGAGTGGTTCGGCAACTAATCAGCCCCAGCATTTT. Translation: CAWSGSATNQPQHF. The chain links TRBV30 to TRBJ1-5; D is unresolved. Per the germline V gene, CDR1 is GTSNPN and CDR2 is SVGIG (reference sequence). This CDR3 region has 14 residues. V was shortened by 1 base and J by 4 bases, with 11 bases between the two germline ends.

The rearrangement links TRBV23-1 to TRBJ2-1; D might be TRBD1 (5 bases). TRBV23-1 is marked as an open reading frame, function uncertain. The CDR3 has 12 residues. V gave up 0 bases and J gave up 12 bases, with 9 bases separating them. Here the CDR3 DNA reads TGCGCCAGCAGTCAATCGTACAGGCTGCAGTTCTTC. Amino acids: CASSQSYRLQFF.

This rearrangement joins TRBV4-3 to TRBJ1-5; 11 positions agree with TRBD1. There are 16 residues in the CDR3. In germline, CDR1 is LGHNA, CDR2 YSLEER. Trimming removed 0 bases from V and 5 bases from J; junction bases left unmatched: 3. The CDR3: CASSQELGQGDQPQHF. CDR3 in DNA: TGCGCCAGCAGCCAAGAATTGGGACAGGGGGATCAGCCCCAGCATTTT.

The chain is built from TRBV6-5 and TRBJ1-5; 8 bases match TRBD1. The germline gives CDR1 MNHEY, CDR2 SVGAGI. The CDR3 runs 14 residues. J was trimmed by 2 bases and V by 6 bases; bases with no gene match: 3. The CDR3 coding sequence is TGTGCCAGCAGGCGGACAGGGCGCAATCAGCCCCAGCATTTT. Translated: CASRRTGRNQPQHF.

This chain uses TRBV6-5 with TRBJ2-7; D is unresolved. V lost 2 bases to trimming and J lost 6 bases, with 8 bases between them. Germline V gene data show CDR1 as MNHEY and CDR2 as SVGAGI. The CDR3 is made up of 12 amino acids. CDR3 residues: CASSYGYGEQYF. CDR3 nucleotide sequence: TGTGCCAGCAGTTACGGGTATGGCGAGCAGTACTTC.